The T cell receptor (beta chain) described here comes from a study of glioma-infiltrating T cells after dendritic cell vaccination (dated by TCRdb to 2016 to 2018). Broadly, across the study: The cohort included around 15 glioblastoma patients drawn from Phase I and II dendritic cell vaccination trials, of whom 9 were newly diagnosed and 6 had recurrent disease. Between the early 2000s and the early 2010s, the patients were given dendritic cell vaccination pulsed with autologous tumor lysate. The vaccine consisted of monocyte-derived dendritic cells cultured about 7 days with IL-4 and GM-CSF, then pulsed overnight with autologous tumor lysate. Three intradermal dendritic cell vaccine injections were administered to patients at biweekly intervals in the arm below the axilla. In glioblastoma patients vaccinated with dendritic cells, deep sequencing of TCR beta CDR3 regions served to measure tumor-infiltrating lymphocyte content and to compare repertoires between tumor and blood. Survival after dendritic cell vaccination was correlated with TCR sequencing metrics, such as TIL content and the overlap between tumor and blood repertoires. Results the study describes overall, beyond this receptor: TCR clonality showed no direct relationship with survival, which suggests that a diverse polyclonal response may be important. The TCR overlap response model with three groups was called speculative and said to need prospective validation. Higher estimated pretreatment TIL content predicted longer time to progression and overall survival after dendritic cell vaccination. The cohort was small and heterogeneous, with few patients having full blood and tumor sets and even fewer initial-recurrent tumor pairs.

Concerning this clone: Its antigen remains unidentified. No much larger clonotype is one base removed from it; base qualities were not supplied.

Using the immunoSEQ assay, TCRB CDR3 regions were amplified from roughly 2 micrograms of genomic DNA, or from all available DNA when less than that was on hand. The multiplex PCR employed 60 forward primers targeting TCR V beta segments and 13 reverse primers targeting J beta segments. To estimate the number of reads per starting template, synthetic control templates were added to each sample at limiting dilution. The Illumina HiSeq System generated 87 bp sequencing reads. Under the source paper's analysis protocol: PCR and sequencing errors were removed by a nearest neighbor algorithm that merged closely related sequences. TCR overlap was defined as the percentage of unique tumor TCR beta sequences that were also found in the peripheral blood of the same patient. TCRdb retrieved this table from immuneACCESS and kept in-frame rearrangements only. Not all clones are present; in checked studies, unresolved V genes account for under half, and no reason is known for the remainder. The V and J calls and clone size are taken from that table; D and trimming were inferred from the DNA. The sample data list roughly 47,000 clones, and about 85% of these were observed just once. About an eighth of the sample is taken by the ten largest.

The CDR3 numbers 15 residues from cysteine through phenylalanine. Only the CDR3 part of the read is kept: 45 bases, read in frame from the first base. CDR1 and CDR2 are read off the germline V gene (reference sequence) as GTSNPN and SVGIG. Here V drops 0 bases and J drops 5 bases, and the junction holds 5 bases not matched to any gene. Selection of patients required sufficient residual fresh-frozen tumor tissue and over two years of available survival data. Although molecular status otherwise differed among the glioblastoma patients, no patient had an isocitrate dehydrogenase mutation. PBMC collection took place before vaccination, two weeks after the third vaccination, and at tumor progression if progression occurred. The Qiagen DNeasy Blood extraction Kit was used for extraction of genomic DNA.

The receptor's source is a human donor with glioblastoma. The material sequenced was blood, taken before dendritic cell vaccination. The chain links TRBV30 with TRBJ2-2; 8 bases in between match TRBD2. The CDR3 reads CAWSVGTRSTGELFF. The bases are TGTGCCTGGAGTGTGGGGACTAGGAGTACCGGGGAGCTGTTTTTT.